Following are 29 T cell receptor beta chains from one sample sequenced in a study of lymphopenia after photon versus proton radiotherapy (dated by TCRdb to between 2019 and 2020). Libraries were made using the immunoSEQ multiplex PCR assay. TCRdb mirrors the immuneACCESS table, restricted to in-frame sequences. Some clones are absent from its copies; in checked studies, under half trace to an unresolved V gene, and the reason for the others is unknown. Across this sample there are some 30,000 clones, with roughly 90% seen only once. The top ten clonotypes cover approximately 6.6% of the sample. This specimen consisted of peripheral blood, obtained from a patient treated with photon-based radiotherapy. The receptors were sampled from a woman in her 50s with pancreatic cancer.

The rearrangement links TRBV18 to TRBJ2-5; D is possibly TRBD2 (5 bases). V lost 0 bases and J 1 base, leaving 15 bases between the germline ends. Per the germline V gene, CDR1 is KGHSH and CDR2 is LQKENI. The CDR3 is 17 amino acids. CDR3 sequence: CASSPPLEVATQETQYF. The CDR3 DNA follows: TGTGCCAGCTCACCACCTTTAGAGGTAGCGACCCAAGAGACCCAGTACTTC. The full variable domain, completed using reference TRBV18 and TRBJ2-5, is NAGVMQNPRHLVRRRGQEARLRCSPMKGHSHVYWYRQLPEEGLKFMVYLQKENIIDESGMPKERFSAEFPKEGPSILRIQQVVRGDSAAYFCASSPPLEVATQETQYFGPGTRLLVL.

This clone was found once. The V call is TRBV27, the J call TRBJ1-2; 7 bases are shared with TRBD1. Germline values: CDR1 MNHEY, CDR2 SMNVEV (reference sequence). The CDR3 sequence is 14 residues long. J gave up 7 bases and V 2 bases, and 7 bases lay outside the gene matches. In DNA form, the CDR3 reads TGTGCCAGCAGTTTAGGACAGGCGGTAGGTGGCTACACCTTC. This gives the protein CASSLGQAVGGYTF.

The chain recombines TRBV19 with TRBJ2-1; D ambiguous. Deletions cut 3 bases from V and 1 base from J, with 1 base between. This CDR3 has 12 residues. The germline gives CDR1 LNHDA, CDR2 SQIVND (reference sequence). The CDR3 spells CASSISYNEQFF. The CDR3, as DNA: TGTGCCAGTAGTATTTCCTACAATGAGCAGTTCTTC.

The CDR3 protein is CASSGGLAGGSSYNEQFF. CDR3 in DNA: TGTGCCAGCAGTGGGGGACTAGCGGGAGGGAGCTCCTACAATGAGCAGTTCTTC. The chain combines TRBV25-1 with TRBJ2-1; the match to TRBD2 covers 16 bases. Germline-derived CDR1 and CDR2 are MGHDK and SYGVNS. V lost 4 bases, J lost 0 bases, and 3 bases stayed unmatched. This CDR3 is 18 amino acids long.

This clone was observed once. The chain is built from TRBV7-2 and TRBJ2-7; 12 bases fit TRBD2. Germline V gene sequence: CDR1 SGHTA, CDR2 FQGNSA. This CDR3 contains 14 residues. The V segment lost 4 bases and the J segment 2 bases; nucleotides outside the gene matches: 0. The CDR3 bases are TGTGCCAGCAGCTGGACTAGCGGGACCTACGAGCAGTACTTC. Translated: CASSWTSGTYEQYF.

This chain uses TRBV15 with TRBJ2-2, with 8 positions matching TRBD1. Germline V gene data show CDR1 as LNHNV and CDR2 as YYDKDF (reference sequence). The CDR3 sequence is 19 residues long. With V trimmed by 0 bases and J by 6 bases, 15 bases remained unmatched. CDR3 region: CATSRDISPSTGVAGELFF. CDR3 coding DNA: TGTGCCACCAGCAGAGATATCTCCCCCTCGACAGGGGTGGCCGGGGAGCTGTTTTTT.

The V call is TRBV10-2, the J call TRBJ2-3, with TRBD2 matching over 11 bases. The CDR3 sequence is 14 residues long. The V gene end was trimmed by 4 bases and the J gene end by 5 bases; junction bases not matched to a gene: 2. Germline lookup yields CDR1 WSHSY and CDR2 SAAADI. DNA for the CDR3: TGCGCCAGCAGTGCGACTAGCGGGAAAGATACGCAGTATTTT. The encoded protein is CASSATSGKDTQYF.

The chain links TRBV7-2 to TRBJ2-5; 7 nucleotides agree with TRBD2. Per the germline V gene, CDR1 is SGHTA and CDR2 is FQGNSA. The V and J ends lost 5 bases and 5 bases, in that order; junction bases with no gene match: 2. CDR3 length equals 12 residues. Here the CDR3 reads CASSRTRETQYF. CDR3 DNA sequence: TGTGCCAGCAGCCGGACTAGGGAGACCCAGTACTTC.

In the case of this clone: Other nucleotide sequences in the sample specify the same CDR3. The chain carries TRBV30 and TRBJ1-2; D gene ambiguous. The CDR3 is 13 residues long. Looked up from germline, CDR1 is GTSNPN and CDR2 is SVGIG (reference sequence). Trimming cost V 7 bases and J 0 bases, with 12 bases left between them. The CDR3, as DNA: TGTGCCTCGGGCCGTGAAGCTAACTATGGCTACACCTTC. Translating it yields CASGREANYGYTF.

The V call is TRBV29-1, the J call TRBJ2-3; D is perhaps TRBD2 (6 bases). V gave up 7 bases and J gave up 6 bases, with 23 bases separating them. In germline, CDR1 is SQVTM, CDR2 ANQGSEA. This CDR3 has 15 amino acids. The CDR3 DNA reads as TGCAGCGCACTTGGGACTGGGAATTGGGGTGATACGCAGTATTTT. Amino acids: CSALGTGNWGDTQYF.

The chain joins TRBV6-5 to TRBJ1-4, with 8 bases matching TRBD1. The germline gives CDR1 MNHEY, CDR2 SVGAGI. The length of the CDR3 is 14 residues. V lost 6 bases to trimming and J lost 2 bases; unmatched junction nucleotides: 2. Here the CDR3 DNA reads TGTGCCAGCAGAGACAGGGGCACTAATGAAAAACTGTTTTTT. This translates into CASRDRGTNEKLFF.

The chain carries TRBV5-6 and TRBJ1-1; D may be TRBD1 (5 bases). Trimming stripped 3 bases from V and 5 bases from J, with 17 bases between. From germline, CDR1 is SGHDT and CDR2 YYEEEE. The CDR3 loop spans 15 amino acids. The DNA of the CDR3 is TGTGCCAGCAGCTCGTCGGCAGGGAGGGCGACTGAAGCTTTCTTT. It is translated as CASSSSAGRATEAFF. The entire variable domain, with the rest obtained from reference TRBV5-6 and TRBJ1-1, is as follows: DAGVTQSPTHLIKTRGQQVTLRCSPKSGHDTVSWYQQALGQGPQFIFQYYEEEERQRGNFPDRFSGHQFPNYSSELNVNALLLGDSALYLCASSSSAGRATEAFFGQGTRLTVV.

In its sample, this clone was seen a few times. V gene TRBV7-9 combines with J gene TRBJ2-5, with D unresolved. The CDR3 has 14 residues. The V end lost 5 bases, the J end lost 1 base, and 11 bases lay between the germline ends. Germline V CDR1 and CDR2: SEHNR, FQNEAQ (reference sequence). The CDR3 DNA follows: TGTGCCAGCAGCGACGGAAGGGTCCAAGAGACCCAGTACTTC. It specifies CASSDGRVQETQYF.

This chain uses TRBV11-3 with TRBJ2-2; the D gene could be TRBD1 or TRBD2 (5 bases each). Germline-derived CDR1 and CDR2 are SGHNT and YENEEA. Trimming pared 5 bases from V and 6 bases from J, leaving 7 bases between. The CDR3 runs 12 residues. For the CDR3, the DNA is TGTGCCAGCAGCCGAGGGGCCGGGGAGCTGTTTTTT. This translates into CASSRGAGELFF.

J is TRBJ1-2 and V is TRBV19; 7 nucleotides match TRBD1. Germline V gene data show CDR1 as LNHDA and CDR2 as SQIVND (reference sequence). The V and J ends lost 8 bases and 4 bases, in that order; junction bases with no gene match: 7. The CDR3 consists of 13 residues. The DNA of the CDR3 is TGTGCCAGTTGGACAGGCGGTTCCTATGGCTACACCTTC. It is translated as CASWTGGSYGYTF.

The J gene is TRBJ2-2, the V gene TRBV4-3; 10 nucleotides agree with TRBD1. The junction had 3 bases not matched to a gene; V was cut back by 5 bases and J by 3 bases. Per germline, CDR1 LGHNA and CDR2 YSLEER. The CDR3 loop spans 15 amino acids. CDR3: CASSSGTGDTGELFF. The CDR3 coding sequence is TGCGCCAGCAGCTCCGGGACAGGGGACACCGGGGAGCTGTTTTTT.

The V call is TRBV28, the J call TRBJ2-7; maybe TRBD1 (5 bases). Germline assignment: CDR1 MDHEN and CDR2 SYDVKM. This CDR3 is 14 amino acids long. V was trimmed by 5 bases and J by 0 bases, leaving 11 bases between them. The CDR3 DNA is TGTGCCAGCAGTATAGGGGTCGGCTCCTACGAGCAGTACTTC. It codes for CASSIGVGSYEQYF.

This rearrangement joins TRBV7-9 to TRBJ1-1; tentatively, D is TRBD1 (5 bases). CDR1 is SEHNR, CDR2 FQNEAQ, per germline (reference sequence). The CDR3 loop spans 12 amino acids. Between the trimmed V and J ends, which lost 5 bases and 5 bases, there was a span of 9 bases. The CDR3 bases are TGTGCCAGCAGCATGGGGGTTACTGAAGCTTTCTTT. Amino acid sequence: CASSMGVTEAFF.

The chain uses TRBV15 and TRBJ1-5, with 8 bases identical to TRBD1. Per the germline V gene, CDR1 is LNHNV and CDR2 is YYDKDF (reference sequence). This CDR3 is built from 16 residues. J gave up 3 bases and V 4 bases, and 8 bases lay outside the gene matches. The CDR3 is CATSTYQGAANQPQHF. CDR3 nucleotides: TGTGCCACCAGCACTTATCAGGGGGCCGCCAATCAGCCCCAGCATTTT.

This clone occurred once. In DNA, the CDR3 is TGCGCCAGCAGCTTGCCAGGGGTTTACGAGCAGTACTTC. Protein product: CASSLPGVYEQYF. The chain employs TRBV5-1 and TRBJ2-7; TRBD1 might be the D (6 bases). This CDR3 contains 13 residues. From germline, CDR1 is SGHRS and CDR2 YFSETQ. Trimming pared 1 base from V and 4 bases from J, leaving 9 bases between. Full variable domain (outside the CDR3, taken from reference TRBV5-1 and TRBJ2-7): KAGVTQTPRYLIKTRGQQVTLSCSPISGHRSVSWYQQTPGQGLQFLFEYFSETQRNKGNFPGRFSGRQFSNSRSEMNVSTLELGDSALYLCASSLPGVYEQYFGPGTRLTVT.

The chain couples TRBV19 to TRBJ2-2; 11 nucleotides align to TRBD2. Germline V gives CDR1 LNHDA, CDR2 SQIVND (reference sequence). V dropped 7 bases and J dropped 7; count of bases not matched to a gene: 11. The CDR3 runs to 16 residues. This chain's CDR3 is CASKRLAGPSDGELFF. The DNA for the CDR3 is TGTGCCAGTAAACGACTAGCGGGACCTTCTGACGGGGAGCTGTTTTTT.

The chain joins TRBV27 to TRBJ2-5, with TRBD1 as a possible D gene (5 bases). The CDR3 is 13 residues long. The V gene's germline CDR1 is MNHEY and CDR2 SMNVEV (reference sequence). V was cut by 3 bases and J by 4 bases, with 9 bases left in between. CDR3 sequence: CASSLGPGETQYF. CDR3 DNA sequence: TGTGCCAGCAGTTTGGGGCCGGGAGAGACCCAGTACTTC.

This clone is categorized as medium-sized. The same CDR3 also results from other DNA sequences found in this sample. This chain uses TRBV19 with TRBJ1-5, with D hard to call. Germline V gene data show CDR1 as LNHDA and CDR2 as SQIVND (reference sequence). This CDR3 contains 14 residues. V shed 3 bases and J shed 5 bases, with 11 bases lying between them. The CDR3 loop is CASSMGNTYQPQHF. In DNA, the CDR3 is TGTGCCAGTAGTATGGGGAACACCTATCAGCCCCAGCATTTT.

The gene calls are TRBV13 and TRBJ2-5; D remains ambiguous. V was pared by 3 bases and J by 2 bases, with 4 bases between. Germline CDR1 PRHDT, CDR2 FYEKMQ (reference sequence). This CDR3 is built from 12 residues. CDR3 protein: CASSFHQETQYF. The CDR3 nucleotides read TGTGCCAGCAGCTTCCATCAAGAGACCCAGTACTTC.

V and J are TRBV6-1 and TRBJ2-5, with D tentatively TRBD1 (6 bases). This CDR3 has 12 amino acids. V was trimmed by 10 bases and J by 4 bases, leaving 13 bases between them. Germline-derived CDR1 and CDR2 are MNHNS and SASEGT. CDR3 in amino acids: CAIGTIGETQYF. The CDR3 coding sequence is TGTGCCATTGGGACAATAGGAGAGACCCAGTACTTC.

The chain couples TRBV9 to TRBJ1-3; D is uncertain. The CDR3 has 17 residues. Germline V lookup: CDR1 SGDLS, CDR2 YYNGEE. V lost 0 bases to trimming and J lost 0 bases, with 13 bases between them. CDR3 sequence: CASSVATGSHSGNTIYF. As DNA, the CDR3 is TGTGCCAGCAGCGTAGCCACCGGCAGCCACTCTGGAAACACCATATATTTT.

The rearrangement links TRBV29-1 to TRBJ2-1; a weak D match, TRBD1 (5 bases). CDR3 length equals 15 residues. The V gene's germline CDR1 is SQVTM and CDR2 ANQGSEA. V shed 4 bases and J shed 4 bases, with 17 bases lying between them. The DNA for the CDR3 is TGCAGCGTTGCGCCCAGGGTATTAGGGTACAATGAGCAGTTCTTC. Amino acid sequence: CSVAPRVLGYNEQFF.

The V and J genes are TRBV10-2 and TRBJ2-7, with D possibly being TRBD1 (6 bases). The length of the CDR3 is 11 residues. Germline lookup yields CDR1 WSHSY and CDR2 SAAADI. V dropped 6 bases and J dropped 7 bases, with 10 bases sitting between them. As DNA, the CDR3 is TGCGCCAGCAGGAAGGACAGAGAGCAGTACTTC. It codes for CASRKDREQYF.

The rearrangement joins TRBV18 to TRBJ1-5, with D uncertain. Deletions cut 2 bases from V and 2 bases from J, with 10 bases between. The CDR3 length is 15 residues. Germline CDR1 is KGHSH and CDR2 is LQKENI. The CDR3 sequence: CASSPAREGNQPQHF. CDR3 DNA sequence: TGTGCCAGCTCACCAGCAAGGGAAGGCAATCAGCCCCAGCATTTT.